This TCR beta chain was found in a study of neurological immune-mediated disorders. With 2 bases removed from V and 0 bases from J, the gap between germline ends came to 16 bases. Per the germline V gene, CDR1 is SGHAT and CDR2 is FQDESV (reference sequence). CDR3 size: 17 residues. This clonotype was seen ten or more times. Its antigen is currently unknown. cDNA was made by 5'RACE with 10-nucleotide random UMIs. One entry per CDR3 protein, called by TCRdb with MiXCR from the 5' RACE reads. The repertoire holds some 14,000 distinct CDR3 sequences, with approximately 7.7% as singletons. Study-wide results and caveats: Healthy controls had more TCR clonal expansion than multiple sclerosis, which showed the least, whereas HTLV-1-associated myelopathy showed the most.

Sorted libraries were made with 900,000 to 1,000,000 CD4+ or CD8+ T cells. The rearrangement uses TRBV11-1 and TRBJ2-5, with D unresolved. Sequencing input: CD8+ T cells from blood. This clonotype originated in a woman aged 35 to 49 in good health. The CDR3 nucleotides are TGTGCCAGCAGCTTACCCCTCGAGAGCTTGTACCAAGAGACCCAGTACTTC. Translating it yields CASSLPLESLYQETQYF.